The 24 T cell receptor beta chains given below trace back to one sample, sequenced in a study of siplizumab effects on memory and regulatory T cells. Assay: immunoSEQ multiplex PCR; the TCRdb copy retains only in-frame clones and omits some. The table includes about 120,000 clones, roughly 94% detected once. Sequenced material: non-Treg CD4+ T cells sorted from blood. The receptor source for this set is a human donor in good health.

V and J are TRBV4-2 and TRBJ1-1; no clear D. This CDR3 region has 15 residues. Trimming pared 1 base from V and 3 bases from J, leaving 12 bases between. Germline V CDR1 and CDR2: LGHNA, YNFKEQ. DNA for the CDR3: TGTGCCAGCAGCCAAGGGCGTGGGGTGGACACTGAAGCTTTCTTT. It codes for CASSQGRGVDTEAFF.

This chain joins TRBV4-1 and TRBJ2-1, with 8 nucleotides matching TRBD1. The trim removed 3 bases at V and 7 bases at J, leaving 11 bases unmatched. The V gene's germline CDR1 is MGHRA and CDR2 YSYEKL. This CDR3 contains 16 residues. The CDR3 region is CASSQILGDRGNEQFF. In DNA, the CDR3 is TGCGCCAGCAGCCAGATTTTAGGAGACAGGGGAAATGAGCAGTTCTTC.

A single count supports this clone. The chain carries TRBV11-2 and TRBJ2-7, with 7 positions matching TRBD2. This CDR3 has 13 residues. CDR1 SGHAT and CDR2 FQNNGV come from the germline V gene. Losses at the gene ends were 3 bases for V and 3 bases for J; bases not matched to a gene: 2. CDR3 protein: CASSFERGYEQYF. DNA of the CDR3: TGTGCCAGCAGCTTTGAGCGGGGCTACGAGCAGTACTTC.

A single count supports this clone. The chain has TRBV18 and TRBJ2-2, with D possibly TRBD1 on 5 matching bases. CDR3 size: 16 residues. CDR1 KGHSH and CDR2 LQKENI come from the germline V gene. Trimming pared 2 bases from V and 7 bases from J, leaving 17 bases between. CDR3 sequence (DNA): TGTGCCAGCTCACCAACCCCCCAGGGATCTGGCGGGGAGCTGTTTTTT. Protein: CASSPTPQGSGGELFF.

Here the CDR3 reads CASSYTGAAKNIQYF. The CDR3 DNA reads TGTGCCAGCAGTTATACAGGGGCGGCCAAAAACATTCAGTACTTC. The chain is built from TRBV6-5 and TRBJ2-4, with 7 bases lining up with TRBD1. This CDR3 spans 15 amino acids. J was trimmed by 1 base and V by 3 bases; bases with no gene match: 3. CDR1 and CDR2 (germline): MNHEY, SVGAGI.

The V gene is TRBV19, the J gene TRBJ1-5; D uncertain. The V gene's germline CDR1 is LNHDA and CDR2 SQIVND (reference sequence). Trimming stripped 0 bases from V and 4 bases from J, with 25 bases between. The CDR3 runs to 20 residues. For the CDR3, the DNA is TGTGCCAGTAGTATAGATCCCCCGACGACGGGCAGGACTTTGAATCAGCCCCAGCATTTT. It yields the protein CASSIDPPTTGRTLNQPQHF.

The chain links TRBV5-1 to TRBJ2-3; 7 bases map to TRBD2. J gave up 4 bases and V 0 bases, and 5 bases lay outside the gene matches. Germline V gene lookup returns CDR1 SGHRS and CDR2 YFSETQ. The CDR3 is 15 residues long. The CDR3 spells CASSLGAGVADTQYF. CDR3 bases: TGCGCCAGCAGCTTGGGGGCGGGAGTTGCAGATACGCAGTATTTT.

The J gene is TRBJ1-1, the V gene TRBV30; D perhaps matches TRBD1 (6 bases). The germline V gene has CDR1 GTSNPN and CDR2 SVGIG (reference sequence). The CDR3 spans 16 residues. Trimming took off 3 bases at V and 0 bases at J, with 17 bases between the two ends. The DNA for the CDR3 is TGTGCCTGGAGAGGGACATTGGGGGGCATGAACACTGAAGCTTTCTTT. Amino acids: CAWRGTLGGMNTEAFF. The full variable domain, completed using reference TRBV30 and TRBJ1-1, is SQTIHQWPATLVQPVGSPLSLECTVEGTSNPNLYWYRQAAGRGLQLLFYSVGIGQISSEVPQNLSASRPQDRQFILSSKKLLLSDSGFYLCAWRGTLGGMNTEAFFGQGTRLTVV.

This sequence joins TRBV28 and TRBJ2-7; D not certain. The ends were cut back, 3 bases at V and 0 bases at J, with 6 bases in the middle. Germline V lookup: CDR1 MDHEN, CDR2 SYDVKM. This CDR3 is built from 13 residues. CDR3 sequence: CASSLGVSYEQYF. In nucleotides, the CDR3 is TGTGCCAGCAGTTTGGGCGTCTCCTACGAGCAGTACTTC. The full variable domain, completed using reference TRBV28 and TRBJ2-7, is DVKVTQSSRYLVKRTGEKVFLECVQDMDHENMFWYRQDPGLGLRLIYFSYDVKMKEKGDIPEGYSVSREKKERFSLILESASTNQTSMYLCASSLGVSYEQYFGPGTRLTVT.

The genes are TRBV5-1 and TRBJ2-3; 7 positions agree with TRBD1. There are 17 residues in the CDR3. CDR1 is SGHRS and CDR2 is YFSETQ in the germline V gene. J was trimmed by 4 bases and V by 4 bases; bases with no gene match: 15. The CDR3 loop is CASSPPRWQGVPDTQYF. The CDR3 bases are TGCGCCAGCAGCCCCCCCCGGTGGCAGGGGGTACCAGATACGCAGTATTTT.

This clone was counted a single time. V is TRBV19 and J is TRBJ2-7; 7 nucleotides line up with TRBD1. Trimming cost V 10 bases and J 4 bases; bases outside gene matches: 16. The CDR3 totals 15 residues. Germline lookup yields CDR1 LNHDA and CDR2 SQIVND (reference sequence). CDR3 sequence (DNA): TGTGCCACCCGGACCCCGGGACAGAGAGCATACGAGCAGTACTTC. Protein sequence: CATRTPGQRAYEQYF.

The chain recombines TRBV12-5 with TRBJ2-7; D is possibly TRBD1 (6 bases). Trimming took off 7 bases at V and 4 bases at J, with 17 bases between the two ends. The germline V gene encodes CDR1 LGHNT and CDR2 FRNRAP. This CDR3 has 14 amino acids. The CDR3 spells CASANGTTRYEQYF. Written as DNA, the CDR3 is TGTGCTAGTGCCAACGGGACAACGCGTTACGAGCAGTACTTC.

The chain joins TRBV30 to TRBJ1-2, with a tentative D call TRBD1 (5 bases). Germline CDR1 reads GTSNPN; CDR2 reads SVGIG (reference sequence). Trimming pared 0 bases from V and 7 bases from J, leaving 12 bases between. CDR3 size: 13 residues. The CDR3 sequence is CAWSVSGRGGYTF. The CDR3 nucleotides read TGTGCCTGGAGTGTATCAGGGAGAGGTGGCTACACCTTC. Complete variable domain (other parts from reference TRBV30 and TRBJ1-2): SQTIHQWPATLVQPVGSPLSLECTVEGTSNPNLYWYRQAAGRGLQLLFYSVGIGQISSEVPQNLSASRPQDRQFILSSKKLLLSDSGFYLCAWSVSGRGGYTFGSGTRLTVV.

In the case of this clone: Other DNA sequences in the sample encode the same CDR3. The chain links TRBV29-1 to TRBJ2-5; TRBD1 agrees at 10 bases. The trim removed 6 bases at V and 4 bases at J, leaving 2 bases unmatched. The CDR3 runs to 12 residues. Germline V gene data show CDR1 as SQVTM and CDR2 as ANQGSEA. CDR3 protein: CSVGQGGETQYF. DNA of the CDR3: TGCAGCGTCGGACAGGGGGGAGAGACCCAGTACTTC.

V usage is TRBV7-8 and J usage is TRBJ1-3; D ambiguous. The CDR3 runs to 13 residues. Germline V gives CDR1 SGHVS, CDR2 FQNEAQ. Trimming removed 5 bases at V and 9 bases at J, with 14 bases between. The CDR3 DNA follows: TGTGCCAGCAGCGTCGGGCCTAGGAGCACCATATATTTT. Translated, it gives CASSVGPRSTIYF. The variable domain in full, with the rest retrieved from reference TRBV7-8 and TRBJ1-3, is GAGVSQSPRYKVAKRGQDVALRCDPISGHVSLFWYQQALGQGPEFLTYFQNEAQLDKSGLPSDRFFAERPEGSVSTLKIQRTQQEDSAVYLCASSVGPRSTIYFGEGSWLTVV.

This clone showed up just once. The V and J genes are TRBV19 and TRBJ2-2; no firm D call. The CDR3 consists of 14 residues. The ends were cut back, 2 bases at V and 10 bases at J, with 14 bases in the middle. The V gene's germline CDR1 is LNHDA and CDR2 SQIVND (reference sequence). The CDR3 bases are TGTGCCAGTAGTATAACAATCTCCTCGGTGGAGCTGTTTTTT. Protein: CASSITISSVELFF.

The chain couples TRBV6-5 to TRBJ1-2; 7 bases are a match to TRBD1. The CDR3 runs to 12 residues. Germline V lookup: CDR1 MNHEY, CDR2 SVGAGI. V was clipped by 4 bases and J by 8 bases; unmatched bases: 4. CDR3 nucleotides: TGTGCCAGCAGTTCGACAGGGAAAGGCTACACCTTC. As protein: CASSSTGKGYTF.

CDR3 amino acids: CASSPYGTDTQYF. CDR3 bases: TGTGCCAGCAGTCCTTATGGCACAGATACGCAGTATTTT. The chain employs TRBV27 and TRBJ2-3; D is ambiguous. Germline CDR1 and CDR2: MNHEY and SMNVEV (reference sequence). The V end was cut by 5 bases, the J end by 1 base, with 7 bases between. The CDR3 contains 13 residues.

The chain joins TRBV18 to TRBJ1-2, with TRBD1 matching over 8 bases. Trimming at V came to 4 bases and at J to 3 bases, leaving 10 bases not matched to a gene. This CDR3 is built from 16 residues. Germline V gene lookup returns CDR1 KGHSH and CDR2 LQKENI. DNA of the CDR3: TGTGCCAGCTCACTTCAGTCGGGACAGGCACACTATGGCTACACCTTC. Its translation: CASSLQSGQAHYGYTF.

The V and J genes are TRBV6-5 and TRBJ2-7; 8 bases line up with TRBD1. This CDR3 region has 15 residues. Germline-derived CDR1 and CDR2 are MNHEY and SVGAGI. V lost 2 bases to trimming and J lost 5 bases; unmatched junction nucleotides: 8. CDR3 bases: TGTGCCAGCAGTTACCCTACAGGGGGGAGAAACGAGCAGTACTTC. It specifies CASSYPTGGRNEQYF.

V gene TRBV11-1 combines with J gene TRBJ1-2; TRBD1 matches at 10 bases. Germline-derived CDR1 and CDR2 are SGHAT and FQDESV (reference sequence). The CDR3 runs 15 residues. V lost 4 bases to trimming and J lost 5 bases; unmatched junction nucleotides: 7. The CDR3 coding sequence is TGTGCCAGCAGCTCGCGGGGACAGGGGAGTTATGGCTACACCTTC. Encoded protein: CASSSRGQGSYGYTF. Complete variable domain (other parts from reference TRBV11-1 and TRBJ1-2): EAEVAQSPRYKITEKSQAVAFWCDPISGHATLYWYRQILGQGPELLVQFQDESVVDDSQLPKDRFSAERLKGVDSTLKIQPAELGDSAMYLCASSSRGQGSYGYTFGSGTRLTVV.

Remarks on this clone: Other DNA sequences of this sample code for an identical CDR3. The chain is built from TRBV6-1 and TRBJ1-2; 9 bases fit TRBD1. CDR3 length: 14 residues. CDR1 MNHNS and CDR2 SASEGT come from the germline V gene. Trimming took 3 bases from V and 2 from J; bases not matched to a gene: 1. The chain's CDR3 is CASSEDRGNYGYTF. Written as DNA, the CDR3 is TGTGCCAGCAGTGAGGACAGGGGAAACTATGGCTACACCTTC.

This clone was recorded only once. CDR3 residues: CASSSDAGELFF. In DNA form, the CDR3 reads TGTGCCAGCAGTTCGGACGCCGGGGAGCTGTTTTTT. The chain couples TRBV6-6 to TRBJ2-2; D gene uncertain. The CDR3 length is 12 residues. V was cut by 4 bases and J by 6 bases, with 6 bases left in between. From germline, CDR1 is MNHNY and CDR2 SVGAGI (reference sequence).

Only one count was recorded for this clone. V gene TRBV19 combines with J gene TRBJ2-2; 7 bases are a match to TRBD2. The germline V gene encodes CDR1 LNHDA and CDR2 SQIVND (reference sequence). The CDR3 runs to 17 residues. The ends lost 5 bases at V and 3 bases at J; junction bases unmatched: 12. The chain's CDR3 is CASSVARLAVHTGELFF. CDR3 in DNA: TGTGCCAGTAGTGTCGCCCGGCTAGCGGTTCACACCGGGGAGCTGTTTTTT.